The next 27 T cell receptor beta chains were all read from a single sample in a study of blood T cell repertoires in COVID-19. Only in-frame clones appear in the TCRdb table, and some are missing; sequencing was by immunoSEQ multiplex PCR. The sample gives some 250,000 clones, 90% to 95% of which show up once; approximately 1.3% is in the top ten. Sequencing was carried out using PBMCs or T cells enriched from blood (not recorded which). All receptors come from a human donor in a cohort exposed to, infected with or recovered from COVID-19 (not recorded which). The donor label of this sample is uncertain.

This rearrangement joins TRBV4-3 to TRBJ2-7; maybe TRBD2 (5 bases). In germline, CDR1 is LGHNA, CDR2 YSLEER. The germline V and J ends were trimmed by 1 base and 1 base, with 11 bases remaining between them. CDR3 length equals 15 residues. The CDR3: CASSQGSGMSYEQYF. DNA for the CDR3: TGCGCCAGCAGCCAAGGATCGGGGATGTCCTACGAGCAGTACTTC.

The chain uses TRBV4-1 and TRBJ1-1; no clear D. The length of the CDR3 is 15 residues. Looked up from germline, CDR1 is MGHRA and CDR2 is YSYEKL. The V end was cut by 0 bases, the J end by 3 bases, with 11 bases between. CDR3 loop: CASSQEAGRDTEAFF. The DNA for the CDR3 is TGCGCCAGCAGCCAAGAGGCGGGAAGGGACACTGAAGCTTTCTTT.

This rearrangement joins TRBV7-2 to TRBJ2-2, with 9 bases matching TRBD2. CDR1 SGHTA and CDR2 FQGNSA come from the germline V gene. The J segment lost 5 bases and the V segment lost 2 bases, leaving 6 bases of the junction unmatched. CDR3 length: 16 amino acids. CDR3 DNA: TGTGCCAGCAGCTTAAGTAGCGGGGGAATGACCGGGGAGCTGTTTTTT. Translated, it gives CASSLSSGGMTGELFF.

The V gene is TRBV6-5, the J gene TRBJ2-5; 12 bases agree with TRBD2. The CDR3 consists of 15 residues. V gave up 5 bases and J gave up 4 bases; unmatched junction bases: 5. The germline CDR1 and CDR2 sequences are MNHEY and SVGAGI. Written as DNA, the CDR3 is TGTGCCAGCAGTCCACTAGCGGGGGGCCGAGAGACCCAGTACTTC. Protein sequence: CASSPLAGGRETQYF.

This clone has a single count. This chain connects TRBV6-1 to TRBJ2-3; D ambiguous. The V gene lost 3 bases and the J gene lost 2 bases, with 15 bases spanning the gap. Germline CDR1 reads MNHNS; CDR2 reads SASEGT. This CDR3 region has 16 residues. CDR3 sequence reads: CASSDQRGASTDTQYF. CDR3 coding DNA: TGTGCCAGCAGTGATCAACGAGGCGCATCCACAGATACGCAGTATTTT.

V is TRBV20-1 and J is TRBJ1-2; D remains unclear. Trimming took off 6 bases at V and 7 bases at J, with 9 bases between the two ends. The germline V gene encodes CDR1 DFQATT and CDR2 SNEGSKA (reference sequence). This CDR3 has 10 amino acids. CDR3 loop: CSAKTSGYTF. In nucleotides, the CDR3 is TGCAGTGCCAAAACAAGTGGCTACACCTTC.

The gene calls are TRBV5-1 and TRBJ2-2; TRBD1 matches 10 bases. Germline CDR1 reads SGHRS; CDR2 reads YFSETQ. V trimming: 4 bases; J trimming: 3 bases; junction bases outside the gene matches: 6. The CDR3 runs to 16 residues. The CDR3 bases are TGCGCCAGCAGCCAGCGGACAGGGGGGGACACCGGGGAGCTGTTTTTT. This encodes CASSQRTGGDTGELFF.

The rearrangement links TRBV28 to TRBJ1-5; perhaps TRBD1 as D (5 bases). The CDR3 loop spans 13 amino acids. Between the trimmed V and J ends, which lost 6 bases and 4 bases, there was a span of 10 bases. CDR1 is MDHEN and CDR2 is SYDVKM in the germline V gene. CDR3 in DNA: TGTGCCAGCAGCCTGCAGGGTAATCAGCCCCAGCATTTT. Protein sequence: CASSLQGNQPQHF. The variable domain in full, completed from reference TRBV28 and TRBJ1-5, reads DVKVTQSSRYLVKRTGEKVFLECVQDMDHENMFWYRQDPGLGLRLIYFSYDVKMKEKGDIPEGYSVSREKKERFSLILESASTNQTSMYLCASSLQGNQPQHFGDGTRLSIL.

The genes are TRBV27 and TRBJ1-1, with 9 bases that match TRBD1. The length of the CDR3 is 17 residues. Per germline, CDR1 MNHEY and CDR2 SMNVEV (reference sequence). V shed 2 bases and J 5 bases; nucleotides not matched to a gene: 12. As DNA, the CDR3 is TGTGCCAGCAGTTTAAGGGTACCAGACAGGGGGGATACTGAAGCTTTCTTT. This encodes CASSLRVPDRGDTEAFF.

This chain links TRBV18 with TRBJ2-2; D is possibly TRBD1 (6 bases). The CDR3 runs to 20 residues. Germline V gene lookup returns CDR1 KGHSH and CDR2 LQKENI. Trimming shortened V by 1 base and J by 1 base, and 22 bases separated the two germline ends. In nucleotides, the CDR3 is TGTGCCAGCTCACCACAAACGAGACCCCGACAGGACGGGAACACCGGGGAGCTGTTTTTT. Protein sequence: CASSPQTRPRQDGNTGELFF.

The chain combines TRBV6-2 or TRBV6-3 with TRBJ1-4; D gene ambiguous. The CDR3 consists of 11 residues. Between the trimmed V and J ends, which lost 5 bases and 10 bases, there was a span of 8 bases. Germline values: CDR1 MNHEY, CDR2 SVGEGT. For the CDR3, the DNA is TGTGCCAGCAGTGTGAACACAAAACTGTTTTTT. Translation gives CASSVNTKLFF.

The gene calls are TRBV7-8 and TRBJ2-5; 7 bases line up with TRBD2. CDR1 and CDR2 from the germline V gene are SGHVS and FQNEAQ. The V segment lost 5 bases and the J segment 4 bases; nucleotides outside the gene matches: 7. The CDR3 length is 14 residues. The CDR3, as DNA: TGTGCCAGCAGCGTGACTAGCCGGGGAGAGACCCAGTACTTC. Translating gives CASSVTSRGETQYF.

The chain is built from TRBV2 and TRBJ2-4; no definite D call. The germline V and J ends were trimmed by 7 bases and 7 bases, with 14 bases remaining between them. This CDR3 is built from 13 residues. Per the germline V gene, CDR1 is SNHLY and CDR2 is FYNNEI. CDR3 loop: CASKVGSENIQYF. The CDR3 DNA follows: TGTGCCAGCAAGGTGGGCAGTGAGAACATTCAGTACTTC.

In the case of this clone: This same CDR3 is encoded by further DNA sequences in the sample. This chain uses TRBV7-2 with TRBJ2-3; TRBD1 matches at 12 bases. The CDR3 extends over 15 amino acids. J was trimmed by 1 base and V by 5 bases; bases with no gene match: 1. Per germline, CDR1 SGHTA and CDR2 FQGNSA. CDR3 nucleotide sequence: TGTGCCAGCAGCAGGGACAGGGGGCGCACAGATACGCAGTATTTT. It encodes CASSRDRGRTDTQYF.

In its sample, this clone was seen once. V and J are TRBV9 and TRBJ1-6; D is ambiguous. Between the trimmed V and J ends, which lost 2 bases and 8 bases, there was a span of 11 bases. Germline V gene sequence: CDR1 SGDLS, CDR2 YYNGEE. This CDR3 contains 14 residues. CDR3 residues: CASSVDMRDSPLHF. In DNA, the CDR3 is TGTGCCAGCAGCGTCGATATGCGGGATTCACCCCTCCACTTT.

The CDR3 bases are TGTGCCATCAGTGCCGGGACAGGGGTCGGGTATGGCTACACCTTC. As protein: CAISAGTGVGYGYTF. The chain recombines TRBV10-3 with TRBJ1-2; 10 bases agree with TRBD1. J was trimmed by 5 bases and V by 4 bases; bases with no gene match: 7. The CDR3 length is 15 residues. CDR1 and CDR2 from the germline V gene are ENHRY and SYGVKD.

As DNA, the CDR3 is TGTGCCAGCCACTCTGGAAACACCATATATTTT. It translates to CASHSGNTIYF. The chain employs TRBV2 and TRBJ1-3; no clear D gene. The germline V gene encodes CDR1 SNHLY and CDR2 FYNNEI. Trimming stripped 8 bases from V and 0 bases from J, with 2 bases between. CDR3 length: 11 amino acids.

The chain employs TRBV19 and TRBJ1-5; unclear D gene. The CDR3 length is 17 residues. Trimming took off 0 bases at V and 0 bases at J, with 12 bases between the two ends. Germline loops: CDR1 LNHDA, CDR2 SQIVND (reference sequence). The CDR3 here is CASSIERRSDSNQPQHF. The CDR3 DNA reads TGTGCCAGTAGTATAGAACGGCGGTCCGATAGCAATCAGCCCCAGCATTTT.

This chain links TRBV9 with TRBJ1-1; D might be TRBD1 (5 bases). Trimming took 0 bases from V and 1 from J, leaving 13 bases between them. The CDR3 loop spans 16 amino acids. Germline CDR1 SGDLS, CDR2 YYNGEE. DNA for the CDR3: TGTGCCAGCAGCGTAGTATACAGGTTAACGAACACTGAAGCTTTCTTT. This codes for CASSVVYRLTNTEAFF.

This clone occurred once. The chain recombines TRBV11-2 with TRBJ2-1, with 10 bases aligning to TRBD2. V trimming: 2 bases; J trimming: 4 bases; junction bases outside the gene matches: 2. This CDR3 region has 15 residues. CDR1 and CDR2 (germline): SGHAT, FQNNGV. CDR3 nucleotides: TGTGCCAGCAGCTTATCTAGCGGGGGTTACAATGAGCAGTTCTTC. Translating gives CASSLSSGGYNEQFF.

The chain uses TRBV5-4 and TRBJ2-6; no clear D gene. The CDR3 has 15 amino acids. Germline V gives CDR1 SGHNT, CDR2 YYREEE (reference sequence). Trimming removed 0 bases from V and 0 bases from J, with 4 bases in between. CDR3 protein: CASSLDISGANVLTF. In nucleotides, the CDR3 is TGTGCCAGCAGCTTGGACATCTCTGGGGCCAACGTCCTGACTTTC. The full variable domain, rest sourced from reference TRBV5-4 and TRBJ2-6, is ETGVTQSPTHLIKTRGQQVTLRCSSQSGHNTVSWYQQALGQGPQFIFQYYREEENGRGNFPPRFSGLQFPNYSSELNVNALELDDSALYLCASSLDISGANVLTFGAGSRLTVL.

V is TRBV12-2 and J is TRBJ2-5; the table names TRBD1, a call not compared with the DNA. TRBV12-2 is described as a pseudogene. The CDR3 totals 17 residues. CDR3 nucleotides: TGTGCAAGTCGCTTATCCTGGACAGGGGGCTCCCCAGAGACCCAGTACTTC. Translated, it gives CASRLSWTGGSPETQYF.

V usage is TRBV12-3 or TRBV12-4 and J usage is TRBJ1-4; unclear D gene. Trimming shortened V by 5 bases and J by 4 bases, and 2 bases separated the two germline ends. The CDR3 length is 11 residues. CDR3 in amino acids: CASSLNEKLFF. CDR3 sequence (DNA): TGTGCCAGCAGTCTTAATGAAAAACTGTTTTTT.

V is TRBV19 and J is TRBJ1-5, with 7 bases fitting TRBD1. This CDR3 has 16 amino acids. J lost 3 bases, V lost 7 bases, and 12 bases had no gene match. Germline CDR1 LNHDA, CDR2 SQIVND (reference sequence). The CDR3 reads CASNPRRDSLNQPQHF. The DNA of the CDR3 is TGTGCCAGTAACCCTCGCCGGGACAGTCTCAATCAGCCCCAGCATTTT.

CDR3 residues: CASSQADRVGHYGYTF. The CDR3 DNA sequence: TGTGCCAGCAGCCAAGCGGACAGGGTAGGTCACTATGGCTACACCTTC. The chain employs TRBV3-1 (or the pseudogene TRBV3-2) and TRBJ1-2, with TRBD1 matching over 8 bases. CDR3 length: 16 amino acids. CDR1 and CDR2 from the germline V gene are LGHDT and YNNKEL (reference sequence). Trimming at V came to 1 base and at J to 3 bases, leaving 7 bases not matched to a gene.

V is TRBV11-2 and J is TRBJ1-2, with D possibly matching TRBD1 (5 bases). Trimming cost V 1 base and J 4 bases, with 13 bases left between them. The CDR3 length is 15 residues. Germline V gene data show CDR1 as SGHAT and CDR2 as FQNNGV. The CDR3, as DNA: TGTGCCAGCAGCTTAGGGTTGGGGGGAAGCTATGGCTACACCTTC. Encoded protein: CASSLGLGGSYGYTF. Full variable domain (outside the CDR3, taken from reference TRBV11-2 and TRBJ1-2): EAGVAQSPRYKIIEKRQSVAFWCNPISGHATLYWYQQILGQGPKLLIQFQNNGVVDDSQLPKDRFSAERLKGVDSTLKIQPAKLEDSAVYLCASSLGLGGSYGYTFGSGTRLTVV.

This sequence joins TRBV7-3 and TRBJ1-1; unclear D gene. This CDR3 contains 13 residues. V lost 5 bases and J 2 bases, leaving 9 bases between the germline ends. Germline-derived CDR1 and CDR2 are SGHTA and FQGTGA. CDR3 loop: CASSPRGNTEAFF. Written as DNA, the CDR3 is TGTGCCAGCAGCCCTAGAGGAAACACTGAAGCTTTCTTT.